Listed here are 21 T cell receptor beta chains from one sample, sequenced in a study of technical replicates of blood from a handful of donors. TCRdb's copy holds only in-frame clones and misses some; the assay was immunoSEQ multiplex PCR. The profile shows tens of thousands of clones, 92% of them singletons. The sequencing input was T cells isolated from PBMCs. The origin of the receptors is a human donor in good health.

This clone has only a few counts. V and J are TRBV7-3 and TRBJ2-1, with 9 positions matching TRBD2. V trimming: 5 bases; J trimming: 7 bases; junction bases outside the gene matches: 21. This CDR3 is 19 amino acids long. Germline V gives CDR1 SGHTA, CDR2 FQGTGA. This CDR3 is CASSPQTLLAGALSNEQFF. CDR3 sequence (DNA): TGTGCCAGCAGCCCTCAGACCCTATTAGCGGGGGCCCTTAGTAATGAGCAGTTCTTC.

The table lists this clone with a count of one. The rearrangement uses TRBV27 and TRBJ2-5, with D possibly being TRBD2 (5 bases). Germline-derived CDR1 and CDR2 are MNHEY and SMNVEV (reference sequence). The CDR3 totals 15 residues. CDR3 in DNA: TGTGCGAGTTCATCACAGTCTAGCTCTAGAGAGACCCAGTACTTC. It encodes CASSSQSSSRETQYF.

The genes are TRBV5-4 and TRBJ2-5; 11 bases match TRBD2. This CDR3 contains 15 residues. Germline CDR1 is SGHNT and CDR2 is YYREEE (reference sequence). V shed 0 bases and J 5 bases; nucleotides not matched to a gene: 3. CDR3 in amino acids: CASSLASGGLETQYF. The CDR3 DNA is TGTGCCAGCAGCTTGGCTAGCGGGGGGCTGGAGACCCAGTACTTC.

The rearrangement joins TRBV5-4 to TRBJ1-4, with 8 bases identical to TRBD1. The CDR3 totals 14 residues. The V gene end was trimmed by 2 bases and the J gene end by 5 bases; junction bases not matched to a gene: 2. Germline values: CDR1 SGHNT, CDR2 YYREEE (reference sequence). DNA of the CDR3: TGTGCCAGCAGCTTTGGACAGGGCAATGAAAAACTGTTTTTT. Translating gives CASSFGQGNEKLFF.

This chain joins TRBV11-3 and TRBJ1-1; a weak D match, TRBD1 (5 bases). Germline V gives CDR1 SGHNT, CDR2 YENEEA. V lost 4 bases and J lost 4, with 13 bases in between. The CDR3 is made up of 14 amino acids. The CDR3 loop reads CASSSRRGSTEAFF. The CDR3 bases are TGTGCCAGCAGCTCCCGAAGGGGAAGCACTGAAGCTTTCTTT.

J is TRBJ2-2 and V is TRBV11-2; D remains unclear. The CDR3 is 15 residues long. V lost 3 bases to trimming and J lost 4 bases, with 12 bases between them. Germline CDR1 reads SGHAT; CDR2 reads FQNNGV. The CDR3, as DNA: TGTGCCAGCAGCTTTCCCTCGTTTCTCACCGGGGAGCTGTTTTTT. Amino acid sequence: CASSFPSFLTGELFF.

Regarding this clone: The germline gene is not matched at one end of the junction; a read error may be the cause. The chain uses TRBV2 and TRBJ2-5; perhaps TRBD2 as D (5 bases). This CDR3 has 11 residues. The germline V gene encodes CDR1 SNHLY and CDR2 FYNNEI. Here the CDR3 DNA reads TGTGCCAGCGGTGAAGCGGCGACCCAGTACTTC. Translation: CASGEAATQYF.

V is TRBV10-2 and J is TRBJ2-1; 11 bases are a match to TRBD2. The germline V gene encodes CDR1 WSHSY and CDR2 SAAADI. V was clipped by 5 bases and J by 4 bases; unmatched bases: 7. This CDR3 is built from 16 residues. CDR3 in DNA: TGCGCCAGCAGTACAAGACTAGCGGGGACATACAATGAGCAGTTCTTC. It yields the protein CASSTRLAGTYNEQFF.

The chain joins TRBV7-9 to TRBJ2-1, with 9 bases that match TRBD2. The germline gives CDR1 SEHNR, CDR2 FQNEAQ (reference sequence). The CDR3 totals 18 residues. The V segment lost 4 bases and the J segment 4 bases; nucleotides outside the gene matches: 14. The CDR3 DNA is TGTGCCAGCAGCTGGCCCCCGGGGGCTAGCGGGGATTACAATGAGCAGTTCTTC. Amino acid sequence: CASSWPPGASGDYNEQFF.

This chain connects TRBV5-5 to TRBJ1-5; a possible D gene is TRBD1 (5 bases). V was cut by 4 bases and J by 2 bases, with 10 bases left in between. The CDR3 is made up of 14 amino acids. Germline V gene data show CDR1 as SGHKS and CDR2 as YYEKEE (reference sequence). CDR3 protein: CASSPTGGNQPQHF. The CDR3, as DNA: TGTGCCAGCAGCCCCACAGGTGGCAATCAGCCCCAGCATTTT.

CDR3 nucleotides: TGTGCCAGTAGTTTGGGGTGGCAGGGCCGTACTAACTATGGCTACACCTTC. Translation gives CASSLGWQGRTNYGYTF. The chain recombines TRBV19 with TRBJ1-2; D possibly corresponds to TRBD1 (5 bases). The CDR3 runs to 17 residues. V was pared by 5 bases and J by 0 bases, with 19 bases between. Looked up from germline, CDR1 is LNHDA and CDR2 is SQIVND (reference sequence).

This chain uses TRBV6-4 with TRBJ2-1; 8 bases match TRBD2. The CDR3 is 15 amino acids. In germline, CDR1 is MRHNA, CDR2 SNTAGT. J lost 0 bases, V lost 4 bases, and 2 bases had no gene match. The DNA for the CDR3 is TGTGCCAGCAGTGCCAGCGGGGGCTCCTACAATGAGCAGTTCTTC. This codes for CASSASGGSYNEQFF.

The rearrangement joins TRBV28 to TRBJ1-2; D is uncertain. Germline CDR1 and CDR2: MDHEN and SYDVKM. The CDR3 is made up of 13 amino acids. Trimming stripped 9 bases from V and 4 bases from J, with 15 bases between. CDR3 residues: CASWSGVSYGYTF. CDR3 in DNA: TGTGCCAGTTGGTCCGGGGTTTCCTATGGCTACACCTTC.

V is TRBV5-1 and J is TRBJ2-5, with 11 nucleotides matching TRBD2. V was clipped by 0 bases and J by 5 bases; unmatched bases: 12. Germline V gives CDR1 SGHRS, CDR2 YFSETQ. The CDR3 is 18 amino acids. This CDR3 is CASSLAGTSGVSRETQYF. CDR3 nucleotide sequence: TGCGCCAGCAGCTTGGCCGGGACTAGCGGCGTTTCCCGGGAGACCCAGTACTTC.

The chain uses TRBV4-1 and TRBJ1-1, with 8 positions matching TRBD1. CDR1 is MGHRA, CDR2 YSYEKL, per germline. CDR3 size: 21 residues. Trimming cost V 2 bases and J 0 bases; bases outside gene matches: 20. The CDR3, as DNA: TGCGCCAGCAGCCAAAGCCCACCTTACGGGACAGGAATCTACATGAACACTGAAGCTTTCTTT. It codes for CASSQSPPYGTGIYMNTEAFF.

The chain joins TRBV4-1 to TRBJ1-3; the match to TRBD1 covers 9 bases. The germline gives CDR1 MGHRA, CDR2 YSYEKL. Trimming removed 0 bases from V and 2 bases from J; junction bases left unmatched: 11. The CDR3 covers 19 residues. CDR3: CASSQDQAQRTGAGNTIYF. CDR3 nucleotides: TGCGCCAGCAGCCAAGATCAAGCCCAGCGGACAGGGGCTGGAAACACCATATATTTT.

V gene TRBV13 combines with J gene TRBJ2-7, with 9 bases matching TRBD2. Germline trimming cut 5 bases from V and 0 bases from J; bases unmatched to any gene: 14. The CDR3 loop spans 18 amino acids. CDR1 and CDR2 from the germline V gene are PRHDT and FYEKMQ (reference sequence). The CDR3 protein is CASSLLLRTSANSYEQYF. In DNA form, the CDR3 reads TGTGCCAGCAGCCTTCTACTAAGGACTAGCGCAAACTCCTACGAGCAGTACTTC.

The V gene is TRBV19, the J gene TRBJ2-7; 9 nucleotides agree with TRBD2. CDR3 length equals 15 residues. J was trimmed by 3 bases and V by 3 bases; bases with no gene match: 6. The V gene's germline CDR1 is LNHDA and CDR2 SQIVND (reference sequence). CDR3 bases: TGTGCCAGTAGTATTTTTAGCGGGAGAGGCTACGAGCAGTACTTC. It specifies CASSIFSGRGYEQYF. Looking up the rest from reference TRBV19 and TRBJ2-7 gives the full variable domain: DGGITQSPKYLFRKEGQNVTLSCEQNLNHDAMYWYRQDPGQGLRLIYYSQIVNDFQKGDIAEGYSVSREKKESFPLTVTSAQKNPTAFYLCASSIFSGRGYEQYFGPGTRLTVT.

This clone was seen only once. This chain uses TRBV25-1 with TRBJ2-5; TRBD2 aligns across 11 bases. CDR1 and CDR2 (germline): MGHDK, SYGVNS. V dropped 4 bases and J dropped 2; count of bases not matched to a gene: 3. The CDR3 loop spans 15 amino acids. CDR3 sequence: CASSAGTSGQETQYF. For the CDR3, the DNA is TGTGCCAGCAGTGCCGGGACTAGCGGACAAGAGACCCAGTACTTC. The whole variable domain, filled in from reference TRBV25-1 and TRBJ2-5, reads EADIYQTPRYLVIGTGKKITLECSQTMGHDKMYWYQQDPGMELHLIHYSYGVNSTEKGDLSSESTVSRIRTEHFPLTLESARPSHTSQYLCASSAGTSGQETQYFGPGTRLLVL.

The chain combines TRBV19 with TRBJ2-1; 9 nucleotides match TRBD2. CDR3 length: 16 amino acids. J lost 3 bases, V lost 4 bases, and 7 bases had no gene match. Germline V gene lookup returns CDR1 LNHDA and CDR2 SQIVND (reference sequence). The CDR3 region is CASSNIAGDSYNEQFF. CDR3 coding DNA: TGTGCCAGTAGTAACATAGCGGGAGATAGCTACAATGAGCAGTTCTTC. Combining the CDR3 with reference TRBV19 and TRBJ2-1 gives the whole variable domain DGGITQSPKYLFRKEGQNVTLSCEQNLNHDAMYWYRQDPGQGLRLIYYSQIVNDFQKGDIAEGYSVSREKKESFPLTVTSAQKNPTAFYLCASSNIAGDSYNEQFFGPGTRLTVL.

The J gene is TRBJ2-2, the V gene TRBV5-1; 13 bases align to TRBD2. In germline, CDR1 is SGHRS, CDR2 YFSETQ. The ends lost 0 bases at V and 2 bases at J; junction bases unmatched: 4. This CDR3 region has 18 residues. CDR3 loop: CASSLVGLAGANTGELFF. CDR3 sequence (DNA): TGCGCCAGCAGCTTGGTCGGACTAGCGGGGGCCAACACCGGGGAGCTGTTTTTT. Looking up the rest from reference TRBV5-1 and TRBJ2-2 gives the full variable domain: KAGVTQTPRYLIKTRGQQVTLSCSPISGHRSVSWYQQTPGQGLQFLFEYFSETQRNKGNFPGRFSGRQFSNSRSEMNVSTLELGDSALYLCASSLVGLAGANTGELFFGEGSRLTVL.